This T cell receptor beta chain comes out of a study of blood T cell repertoires in COVID-19. Study overall: Sites in the United States, Italy and Spain provided acute and convalescent COVID-19 samples. PBMCs, B-cell-depleted T cells, or T cells were the source of the cDNA or gDNA that made up the material.

While infection was still active, Seattle patients were enrolled and then followed longitudinally. Germline V gene data show CDR1 as LNHNV and CDR2 as YYDKDF (reference sequence). This CDR3 is 15 amino acids long. After removal of 5 bases from V and 5 bases from J, the junction contained 6 bases not matched to a gene. As processed by the authors: Estimated nucleated cell counts came from reference gene primer amplification. The assay was immunoSEQ multiplex PCR, and TCRdb's table has in-frame clones only and misses some. That table gives V, J and clone size, and the DNA gave D and trimming. The table lists some 300,000 clones, about 88% of them singletons.

This rearrangement joins TRBV15 to TRBJ2-2; TRBD1 aligns across 9 bases. The TCR sequence derives from a woman in her 70s with COVID-19, enrolled during active disease. The sample taken for sequencing was peripheral blood. CDR3 in amino acids: CATSRPGTGTGELFF. CDR3 bases: TGTGCCACCAGCCGTCCCGGGACAGGGACCGGGGAGCTGTTTTTT.